Presented here are 21 T cell receptor beta chains from one specimen sequenced in a study of T cell repertoires in cytomegalovirus infection. These receptors' antigens are unknown. Each CDR3 protein gets one entry after TCRdb re-called the reads with MiXCR. This table has approximately 260,000 distinct CDR3 sequences, about 20% appearing once. The sample here was cultured PBMCs, taken from culture after CMV antigen stimulation. The source of these receptors is a human donor in good health (CMV status not recorded). Some clones in this sample may be carry-over from other donors' samples.

This clonotype was found many times. The chain combines TRBV7-2 with TRBJ2-2; 11 bases line up with TRBD2. This CDR3 has 16 residues. CDR1 and CDR2 (germline): SGHTA, FQGNSA. V lost 3 bases, J lost 7 bases, and 7 bases stayed unmatched. The CDR3 reads CASSFLLAGEVGELFF. In DNA, the CDR3 is TGTGCCAGCAGCTTTCTACTAGCGGGAGAGGTCGGGGAGCTGTTTTTT.

J is TRBJ2-1 and V is TRBV2, with D maybe TRBD2 (6 bases). This CDR3 is built from 16 residues. CDR1 and CDR2 from the germline V gene are SNHLY and FYNNEI. Between the trimmed V and J ends, which lost 6 bases and 0 bases, there was a span of 15 bases. The CDR3 here is CASSALGGSSYNEQFF. DNA of the CDR3: TGTGCCAGCAGCGCCCTTGGGGGGAGCTCCTACAATGAGCAGTTCTTC.

A word on this clonotype: In this CDR3 the conserved last residue, phenylalanine or tryptophan, is missing, so a read error is likely. The limits of the CDR3 on the DNA are not certain, so only TCRdb's listed CDR3 is given. The gene calls are TRBV14 and TRBJ2-3; whether TRBD2, the table's D call, matches the DNA was not checked. From its first to its last residue, the CDR3 has 11 amino acids. The germline gives CDR1 SGHDN, CDR2 FVKESK. The CDR3 region is CASSQGLAKCL.

The V and J genes are TRBV29-1 and TRBJ1-1, with TRBD1 matching 8 bases. The CDR3 sequence is 14 residues long. Germline CDR1 SQVTM, CDR2 ANQGSEA. After removal of 6 bases from V and 3 bases from J, the junction contained 9 bases not matched to a gene. CDR3 in amino acids: CSVYRGAPYTEAFF. In DNA form, the CDR3 reads TGCAGCGTGTACAGGGGGGCCCCCTACACTGAAGCTTTCTTT.

This clonotype has at least ten counts. CDR3 bases: TGTGCCATCCTACAGGGCGAATATGGCTACACCTTC. It specifies CAILQGEYGYTF. This chain connects TRBV7-2 to TRBJ1-2; D may be TRBD1 (6 bases). Germline CDR1 is SGHTA and CDR2 is FQGNSA. V shed 10 bases and J shed 5 bases, with 14 bases lying between them. This CDR3 has 12 residues.

The chain has TRBV7-6 and TRBJ1-5, with D hard to call. This CDR3 is built from 14 residues. Germline-derived CDR1 and CDR2 are SGHVS and FNYEAQ. V dropped 3 bases and J dropped 2 bases, with 8 bases sitting between them. The CDR3 protein is CASSLLLGNQPQHF. CDR3 nucleotides: TGTGCCAGCAGCTTGCTCTTGGGCAATCAGCCCCAGCATTTT.

The chain is built from TRBV9 and TRBJ1-1, with D perhaps TRBD1 (6 bases). The germline V and J ends were trimmed by 0 bases and 3 bases, with 12 bases remaining between them. The CDR3 is made up of 15 amino acids. Germline assignment: CDR1 SGDLS and CDR2 YYNGEE. The CDR3 loop reads CASSVGVGAHTEAFF. The DNA of the CDR3 is TGTGCCAGCAGCGTAGGGGTGGGGGCTCACACTGAAGCTTTCTTT.

The chain couples TRBV7-2 to TRBJ2-3; possible D gene TRBD1, 5 bases. The V end was cut by 5 bases, the J end by 4 bases, with 19 bases between. The CDR3 has 16 residues. The V gene's germline CDR1 is SGHTA and CDR2 FQGNSA. CDR3: CASSPTARQGADTQYF. CDR3 nucleotides: TGTGCCAGCAGCCCCACAGCAAGACAAGGGGCAGATACGCAGTATTTT.

This clonotype appeared many times. V is TRBV7-2 and J is TRBJ2-3, with D possibly matching TRBD1 (7 bases). This CDR3 has 14 amino acids. The germline gives CDR1 SGHTA, CDR2 FQGNSA. V was clipped by 1 base and J by 5 bases, with 10 bases between them. This CDR3 is CASSLDQGGDTQYF. The CDR3 region has the DNA TGTGCCAGCAGCTTAGATCAGGGGGGAGATACGCAGTATTTT.

V usage is TRBV11-2 and J usage is TRBJ1-1; D gene unclear. Trimming removed 2 bases at V and 11 bases at J, with 12 bases between. Germline V CDR1 and CDR2: SGHAT, FQNNGV. The CDR3 length is 12 residues. The CDR3 is CASSLSPPGAFF. The CDR3 region has the DNA TGTGCCAGCAGCTTATCCCCACCTGGGGCTTTCTTT.

V is TRBV4-3 and J is TRBJ1-1, with D possibly TRBD1 on 5 matching bases. The germline V gene has CDR1 LGHNA and CDR2 YSLEER. V dropped 3 bases and J dropped 3 bases, with 11 bases sitting between them. There are 14 residues in the CDR3. DNA for the CDR3: TGCGCCAGCAGCCAGTTCCAGGGATACACTGAAGCTTTCTTT. This gives the protein CASSQFQGYTEAFF.

The chain couples TRBV19 to TRBJ2-1; 9 positions agree with TRBD2. Losses at the gene ends were 5 bases for V and 2 bases for J; bases not matched to a gene: 1. Germline values: CDR1 LNHDA, CDR2 SQIVND (reference sequence). CDR3 length: 14 residues. The CDR3 DNA is TGTGCCAGTAGTGGCGGGAGGGCCTACAATGAGCAGTTCTTC. It is translated as CASSGGRAYNEQFF.

This clonotype occurred many times. The J gene is TRBJ1-6, the V gene TRBV7-2, with no clear D. Per germline, CDR1 SGHTA and CDR2 FQGNSA. V lost 1 base, J lost 7 bases, and 11 bases lay in between. This CDR3 spans 15 amino acids. The CDR3 DNA reads TGTGCCAGCAGCTTAGATATTCTAGCAAATTCACCCCTCCACTTT. Its translation is CASSLDILANSPLHF.

This chain connects TRBV6-2 or TRBV6-3 to TRBJ2-7, with 8 positions matching TRBD2. The length of the CDR3 is 15 residues. Germline trimming cut 6 bases from V and 3 bases from J; bases unmatched to any gene: 10. Germline CDR1 reads MNHEY; CDR2 reads SVGEGT. The CDR3 DNA sequence: TGTGCCAGCAGCGAAACTAGCGGAGCCAACTACGAGCAGTACGTC. Amino acid sequence: CASSETSGANYEQYV.

This clonotype occurred many times. The V and J genes are TRBV7-8 and TRBJ2-5; D might be TRBD1 (5 bases). The germline CDR1 and CDR2 sequences are SGHVS and FQNEAQ. Trimming took off 5 bases at V and 2 bases at J, with 9 bases between the two ends. This CDR3 contains 13 residues. As DNA, the CDR3 is TGTGCCAGCAGCATTGACAGTCAAGAGACCCAGTACTTC. It encodes CASSIDSQETQYF.

This rearrangement joins TRBV6-1 to TRBJ2-1; D unclear. Between the trimmed V and J ends, which lost 1 base and 4 bases, there was a span of 8 bases. The germline V gene encodes CDR1 MNHNS and CDR2 SASEGT. The CDR3 is 14 residues long. In nucleotides, the CDR3 is TGTGCCAGCAGTGAAGAAACGGATTACAATGAGCAGTTCTTC. This encodes CASSEETDYNEQFF.

The chain is built from TRBV28 and TRBJ2-3; D gene uncertain. The CDR3 length is 13 residues. V was clipped by 7 bases and J by 4 bases, with 12 bases between them. Germline V CDR1 and CDR2: MDHEN, SYDVKM. CDR3 DNA: TGTGCCAGCATTCTGTCTGGGGCAGATACGCAGTATTTT. This codes for CASILSGADTQYF.

CDR3 DNA: TGTGCCAGCAGCCCCCCCCTAGCGGGAGCCTTAGAGACCCAGTACTTC. This translates into CASSPPLAGALETQYF. This chain joins TRBV7-9 and TRBJ2-5, with 10 bases identical to TRBD2. This CDR3 contains 16 residues. With 5 bases clipped from V and 4 bases from J, the junction kept 10 bases outside the gene matches. Germline CDR1 and CDR2: SEHNR and FQNEAQ (reference sequence).

This clonotype was recorded at least ten times. The chain recombines TRBV12-3 or TRBV12-4 with TRBJ1-1, with 12 bases matching TRBD1. V shed 6 bases and J 0 bases; nucleotides not matched to a gene: 8. The CDR3 is 17 amino acids. The CDR3 bases are TGTGCCAGCAGCTCGGGACAGGGGGCATACATGAACACTGAAGCTTTCTTT. It specifies CASSSGQGAYMNTEAFF.

The rearrangement links TRBV5-1 to TRBJ2-1; D unclear. There are 14 residues in the CDR3. Per the germline V gene, CDR1 is SGHRS and CDR2 is YFSETQ. V lost 1 base and J lost 5, with 10 bases in between. Here the CDR3 reads CASSLFSPNNEQFF. In DNA form, the CDR3 reads TGCGCCAGCAGCTTGTTTTCCCCAAACAATGAGCAGTTCTTC.

This clonotype was recorded at least ten times. V usage is TRBV7-2 and J usage is TRBJ1-5; 10 nucleotides match TRBD1. After removal of 5 bases from V and 5 bases from J, the junction contained 3 bases not matched to a gene. This CDR3 has 14 residues. CDR1 is SGHTA, CDR2 FQGNSA, per germline. The CDR3 sequence is CASSVGTGDQPQHF. The CDR3 region has the DNA TGTGCCAGCAGCGTCGGGACAGGGGATCAGCCCCAGCATTTT.